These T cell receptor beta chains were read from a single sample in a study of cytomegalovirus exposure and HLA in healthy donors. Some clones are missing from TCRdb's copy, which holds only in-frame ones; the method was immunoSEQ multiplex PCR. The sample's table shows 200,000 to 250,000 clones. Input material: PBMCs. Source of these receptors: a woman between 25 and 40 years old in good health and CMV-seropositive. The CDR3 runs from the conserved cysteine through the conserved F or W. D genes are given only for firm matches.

CDR3 protein: CASSLAYETQYF; CDR3 DNA: TGTGCCAGCAGCTTAGCTTATGAGACCCAGTACTTC; J gene: TRBJ2-5; V gene: TRBV7-9; D gene: NA
CDR3 protein: CASSLVVQRYTDTQYF; CDR3 DNA: TGCGCCAGCAGCCTCGTAGTGCAGCGCTACACAGATACGCAGTATTTT; J gene: TRBJ2-3; V gene: TRBV5-1; D gene: NA
CDR3 protein: CASSTPGTLGEKLFF; CDR3 DNA: TGTGCCAGCTCAACCCCCGGAACATTGGGCGAAAAACTGTTTTTT; J gene: TRBJ1-4; V gene: TRBV18; D gene: NA
CDR3 protein: CASSVGWASGGGETQYF; CDR3 DNA: TGTGCCAGCAGCGTGGGTTGGGCTAGCGGGGGGGGAGAGACCCAGTACTTC; J gene: TRBJ2-5; V gene: TRBV9; D gene: TRBD2
CDR3 protein: CSAPTGGSTDTQYF; CDR3 DNA: TGCAGCGCCCCGACCGGGGGTAGCACAGATACGCAGTATTTT; J gene: TRBJ2-3; V gene: TRBV29-1; D gene: NA
CDR3 protein: CASSLAHGAGTQYF; CDR3 DNA: TGTGCCAGCAGCTTAGCCCATGGGGCAGGTACGCAGTATTTT; J gene: TRBJ2-3; V gene: TRBV7-2; D gene: NA
CDR3 protein: CASSLKQGRPSSETQYF; CDR3 DNA: TGTGCCAGCAGCTTGAAACAGGGGAGGCCGAGTTCGGAGACCCAGTACTTC; J gene: TRBJ2-5; V gene: TRBV5-5; D gene: NA
CDR3 protein: CASNSGGHSPLHF; CDR3 DNA: TGTGCCAGTAATTCAGGGGGCCATTCACCCCTCCACTTT; J gene: TRBJ1-6; V gene: TRBV19; D gene: TRBD1
CDR3 protein: CATSTRLANTGELFF; CDR3 DNA: TGTGCCACCAGCACTCGGCTAGCGAACACCGGGGAGCTGTTTTTT; J gene: TRBJ2-2; V gene: TRBV15; D gene: NA
CDR3 protein: CASRVQGDNSPLHF; CDR3 DNA: TGTGCCAGCAGAGTACAGGGGGACAATTCACCCCTCCACTTT; J gene: TRBJ1-6; V gene: TRBV2; D gene: TRBD1
CDR3 protein: CASSLEGGDSGNTIYF; CDR3 DNA: TGTGCCAGCTCCCTGGAGGGCGGAGACTCTGGAAACACCATATATTTT; J gene: TRBJ1-3; V gene: TRBV18; D gene: NA
CDR3 protein: CASMNVGGRMNTEAFF; CDR3 DNA: TGCGCCAGCATGAATGTAGGGGGTCGGATGAACACTGAAGCTTTCTTT; J gene: TRBJ1-1; V gene: TRBV5-1; D gene: NA
CDR3 protein: CASSRPRGSTGELFF; CDR3 DNA: TGTGCCAGCAGCAGGCCCCGGGGGTCCACCGGGGAGCTGTTTTTT; J gene: TRBJ2-2; V gene: TRBV21-1; D gene: NA
CDR3 protein: CASYRDRAADTQYF; CDR3 DNA: TGCGCCAGTTACCGGGACAGGGCAGCAGATACGCAGTATTTT; J gene: TRBJ2-3; V gene: TRBV5-1; D gene: TRBD1
CDR3 protein: CASRFTGGGTEAFF; CDR3 DNA: TGTGCCAGCAGATTTACAGGGGGCGGGACTGAAGCTTTCTTT; J gene: TRBJ1-1; V gene: TRBV7-9; D gene: TRBD1
CDR3 protein: CAISGKGQGDTGELFF; CDR3 DNA: TGTGCCATCAGTGGGAAGGGGCAGGGCGATACCGGGGAGCTGTTTTTT; J gene: TRBJ2-2; V gene: TRBV10-3; D gene: NA
CDR3 protein: CASTVDRDNEKLFF; CDR3 DNA: TGTGCCAGCACCGTTGACAGGGATAATGAAAAACTGTTTTTT; J gene: TRBJ1-4; V gene: TRBV7-9; D gene: TRBD1
CDR3 protein: CASSSSGTGGYYEQYF; CDR3 DNA: TGTGCCAGCAGCTCCTCGGGGACAGGGGGCTACTACGAGCAGTACTTC; J gene: TRBJ2-7; V gene: TRBV7-2; D gene: TRBD1
CDR3 protein: CASRSTGDQETQYF; CDR3 DNA: TGTGCCAGCAGATCAACAGGGGACCAAGAGACCCAGTACTTC; J gene: TRBJ2-5; V gene: TRBV6-6; D gene: TRBD1
CDR3 protein: CASSLTTGGLSGNTIYF; CDR3 DNA: TGTGCCAGCAGCTTAACGACAGGGGGCCTCTCTGGAAACACCATATATTTT; J gene: TRBJ1-3; V gene: TRBV5-4; D gene: TRBD1
CDR3 protein: CSAPRVGEAFF; CDR3 DNA: TGCAGTGCCCCGCGCGTCGGGGAAGCTTTCTTT; J gene: TRBJ1-1; V gene: TRBV20-1; D gene: NA
CDR3 protein: CAWSVGLGLAVAGELFF; CDR3 DNA: TGTGCCTGGAGTGTAGGGTTGGGACTAGCGGTAGCCGGGGAGCTGTTTTTT; J gene: TRBJ2-2; V gene: TRBV30; D gene: TRBD2
CDR3 protein: CASSFDGAYEQYF; CDR3 DNA: TGTGCCAGTAGTTTCGACGGGGCCTACGAGCAGTACTTC; J gene: TRBJ2-7; V gene: TRBV19; D gene: NA
CDR3 protein: CASLLKGQPQHF; CDR3 DNA: TGTGCCAGCCTTTTAAAGGGGCAGCCCCAGCATTTT; J gene: TRBJ1-5; V gene: TRBV28; D gene: NA
CDR3 protein: CASSSNPGTGGRYTF; CDR3 DNA: TGTGCCAGCAGTTCAAACCCCGGGACAGGGGGCCGCTACACCTTC; J gene: TRBJ1-2; V gene: TRBV28; D gene: TRBD1
CDR3 protein: CASSPGGSRKGIGEQYF; CDR3 DNA: TGTGCCAGCAGTCCAGGGGGTTCACGGAAGGGCATTGGGGAGCAGTACTTC; J gene: TRBJ2-7; V gene: TRBV27; D gene: TRBD1
CDR3 protein: CAISASSGGAVDTQYF; CDR3 DNA: TGTGCCATCAGTGCATCTAGCGGGGGGGCTGTAGATACGCAGTATTTT; J gene: TRBJ2-3; V gene: TRBV10-3; D gene: TRBD2
CDR3 protein: CASSQSRASEQYF; CDR3 DNA: TGTGCCAGCAGCCAATCCAGGGCAAGCGAGCAGTACTTC; J gene: TRBJ2-7; V gene: TRBV14; D gene: NA
CDR3 protein: CASSTSGGANYGYTF; CDR3 DNA: TGTGCCAGCAGCACATCCGGGGGAGCTAACTATGGTTACACCTTC; J gene: TRBJ1-2; V gene: TRBV5-5; D gene: NA
CDR3 protein: CASSESGRGPNTEAFF; CDR3 DNA: TGCGCCAGCAGTGAGTCCGGTAGGGGCCCCAACACTGAAGCTTTCTTT; J gene: TRBJ1-1; V gene: TRBV10-1; D gene: NA
CDR3 protein: CASSPGQSYEQYF; CDR3 DNA: TGCGCCAGCAGCCCAGGACAGTCCTACGAGCAGTACTTC; J gene: TRBJ2-7; V gene: TRBV4-1; D gene: NA
CDR3 protein: CASTRDTIVGGANVLTF; CDR3 DNA: TGTGCCAGCACCAGGGACACAATAGTGGGTGGGGCCAACGTCCTGACTTTC; J gene: TRBJ2-6; V gene: TRBV2; D gene: NA
CDR3 protein: CASSERGGISGNTIYF; CDR3 DNA: TGTGCCAGCAGTGAAAGGGGAGGCATCTCTGGAAACACCATATATTTT; J gene: TRBJ1-3; V gene: TRBV6-1; D gene: NA
CDR3 protein: CASRDDTGKGYTF; CDR3 DNA: TGTGCCAGCAGGGATGACACAGGGAAAGGCTACACCTTC; J gene: TRBJ1-2; V gene: TRBV7-9; D gene: NA
CDR3 protein: CASSYGSTGANGYTF; CDR3 DNA: TGTGCCAGCAGTTACGGGTCGACAGGGGCTAATGGCTACACCTTC; J gene: TRBJ1-2; V gene: TRBV6-6; D gene: TRBD1
CDR3 protein: CASSPSRDSWVLSSYEQYF; CDR3 DNA: TGTGCCAGCTCACCGAGCCGGGACAGTTGGGTCCTAAGCTCCTACGAGCAGTACTTC; J gene: TRBJ2-7; V gene: TRBV18; D gene: TRBD1
CDR3 protein: CASSAPGTGNYEQYF; CDR3 DNA: TGTGCCAGTAGTGCCCCCGGGACAGGGAACTACGAGCAGTACTTC; J gene: TRBJ2-7; V gene: TRBV19; D gene: TRBD1
CDR3 protein: CASSPTRRGGSEQYF; CDR3 DNA: TGTGCCAGTAGTCCAACTAGACGGGGAGGCTCCGAGCAGTACTTC; J gene: TRBJ2-7; V gene: TRBV19; D gene: NA
CDR3 protein: CASSLDSPGNNSPLHF; CDR3 DNA: TGTGCCAGCAGCTTAGATTCTCCAGGGAACAATTCACCCCTCCACTTT; J gene: TRBJ1-6; V gene: TRBV7-8; D gene: NA
CDR3 protein: CASSQRATGANVLTF; CDR3 DNA: TGTGCCAGCAGCCAGAGGGCTACAGGGGCCAACGTCCTGACTTTC; J gene: TRBJ2-6; V gene: TRBV7-2; D gene: NA
CDR3 protein: CASSPPDRPTGELFF; CDR3 DNA: TGTGCCAGCAGTCCCCCGGACAGGCCCACCGGGGAGCTGTTTTTT; J gene: TRBJ2-2; V gene: TRBV6-6; D gene: TRBD1
CDR3 protein: CASSIVVRDRAPYEQYF; CDR3 DNA: TGTGCCAGTAGTATAGTAGTGCGGGACAGGGCTCCCTACGAGCAGTACTTC; J gene: TRBJ2-7; V gene: TRBV19; D gene: TRBD1
CDR3 protein: CASSLGQGSSEAFF; CDR3 DNA: TGTGCCAGCAGCTTGGGACAGGGATCCTCTGAAGCTTTCTTT; J gene: TRBJ1-1; V gene: TRBV5-6; D gene: TRBD1
CDR3 protein: CASRAGQGDTEAFF; CDR3 DNA: TGTGCCAGCAGGGCAGGACAGGGGGACACTGAAGCTTTCTTT; J gene: TRBJ1-1; V gene: TRBV2; D gene: TRBD1
CDR3 protein: CASSAPTEGNTEAFF; CDR3 DNA: TGTGCCAGCAGCGCCCCTACGGAGGGTAACACTGAAGCTTTCTTT; J gene: TRBJ1-1; V gene: TRBV7-2; D gene: NA
CDR3 protein: CASSPVRQIGTDTQYF; CDR3 DNA: TGCGCCAGCAGTCCAGTGCGGCAGATAGGCACAGATACGCAGTATTTT; J gene: TRBJ2-3; V gene: TRBV10-1; D gene: NA
CDR3 protein: CASSLRAGRSGKLFF; CDR3 DNA: TGCGCCAGCAGCTTGAGGGCAGGGAGGTCTGGAAAACTGTTTTTT; J gene: TRBJ1-4; V gene: TRBV5-1; D gene: NA
CDR3 protein: CASSLGGTNGYTF; CDR3 DNA: TGTGCCAGCAGCTTAGGAGGGACTAATGGCTACACCTTC; J gene: TRBJ1-2; V gene: TRBV11-2; D gene: NA
CDR3 protein: CASSLEVWGAYEQYF; CDR3 DNA: TGTGCCAGCAGCTTAGAAGTTTGGGGGGCCTACGAGCAGTACTTC; J gene: TRBJ2-7; V gene: TRBV7-8; D gene: NA
CDR3 protein: CASSVAGTVYNEQFF; CDR3 DNA: TGTGCCAGCAGCGTAGCCGGGACAGTCTACAATGAGCAGTTCTTC; J gene: TRBJ2-1; V gene: TRBV9; D gene: TRBD1
CDR3 protein: CASSIPGLAGGNEQYF; CDR3 DNA: TGTGCCAGCAGTATCCCCGGACTAGCGGGGGGAAACGAGCAGTACTTC; J gene: TRBJ2-7; V gene: TRBV28; D gene: TRBD2
CDR3 protein: CASSIGAEYTGELFF; CDR3 DNA: TGTGCCAGTAGTATAGGGGCAGAGTACACCGGGGAGCTGTTTTTT; J gene: TRBJ2-2; V gene: TRBV19; D gene: NA
CDR3 protein: CSVEVSGWMNTEAFF; CDR3 DNA: TGCAGCGTTGAAGTCTCGGGATGGATGAACACTGAAGCTTTCTTT; J gene: TRBJ1-1; V gene: TRBV29-1; D gene: NA
CDR3 protein: CAISESFGGRTEAFF; CDR3 DNA: TGTGCCATCAGTGAGTCCTTTGGAGGGAGGACTGAAGCTTTCTTT; J gene: TRBJ1-1; V gene: TRBV10-3; D gene: NA
CDR3 protein: CASSEASLAADTQYF; CDR3 DNA: TGTGCCAGCAGTGAAGCGTCACTAGCAGCAGATACGCAGTATTTT; J gene: TRBJ2-3; V gene: TRBV6-1; D gene: NA
CDR3 protein: CASSAPDRNSYTF; CDR3 DNA: TGTGCCAGCAGTGCCCCGGACAGGAACAGCTACACCTTC; J gene: TRBJ1-2; V gene: TRBV6-4; D gene: TRBD1